This T cell receptor (beta chain) was sequenced during a study of T cell repertoires in cytomegalovirus infection. General study findings and limits: CMV-specific TCR beta clonotypes restricted by HLA-C dominated the ex vivo response. Cumulative frequency (of public TCR beta family members) identified carriers of CMV plus the relevant HLA.

Germline V gene lookup returns CDR1 SGHDN and CDR2 FVKESK. CDR3 size: 15 residues. The V end lost 0 bases, the J end lost 9 bases, and 12 bases lay between the germline ends. TCRdb analysed the reads with MiXCR anew, one entry per CDR3 protein. The data hold about 190,000 distinct CDR3 sequences, with 28% observed a single time. This clonotype was recorded a few times. Its antigen is not known. The chain uses TRBV14 and TRBJ1-6; D is uncertain. This sequence originates from a human donor in good health (CMV status not recorded). Some clones in this sample may be carry-over from other donors' samples. The material sequenced was PBMCs. CDR3 bases: TGTGCCAGCAGCCAAGAGAAGATGGGGAGTTCACCCCTCCACTTT. It is translated as CASSQEKMGSSPLHF.